This record covers a single TCR beta chain. CD45RO-negative CD8 cells positively selected for CCR7 made up the naive population, which excluded terminally differentiated effector memory CD45RA+ cells. This sample was included in a study of shared clonotypes between healthy human individuals. The CDR3 contains 17 residues. Trimming left V 11 bases short and J 5 bases short, with 30 bases between. Germline CDR1 WNHNN, CDR2 SYGVQD (reference sequence). Here immunoSEQ multiplex PCR was the method, and the copy in TCRdb shows in-frame clones only, minus some. The sample has about 2.2 million clones; around 95% are singletons.

The origin of this receptor is a man younger than 35 in good health. Some clones in this sample may be carry-over from other donors' samples. The chain recombines TRBV10-1 with TRBJ2-5, with TRBD2 as a possible D gene (7 bases). Source material: naive CD8+ T cells from PBMCs. CDR3 DNA sequence: TGCGCCGGAGACTTACCAATCCGGGGGCGGGAGCAGGAGACCCAGTACTTC. Translating it yields CAGDLPIRGREQETQYF.